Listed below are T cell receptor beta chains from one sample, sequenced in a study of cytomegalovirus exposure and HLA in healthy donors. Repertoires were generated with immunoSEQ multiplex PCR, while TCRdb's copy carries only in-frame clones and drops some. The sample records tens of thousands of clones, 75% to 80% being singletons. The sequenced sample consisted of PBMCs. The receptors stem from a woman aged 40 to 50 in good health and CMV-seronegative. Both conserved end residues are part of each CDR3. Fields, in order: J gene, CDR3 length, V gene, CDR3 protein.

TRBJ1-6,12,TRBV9,CASSHTGSPLHF
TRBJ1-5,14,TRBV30,CAWSPGGNNQPQHF
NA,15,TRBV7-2,CASSSSDRTSYEQYF
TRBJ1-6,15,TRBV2,CASSGAGTGVSPLHF
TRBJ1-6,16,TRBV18,CASSPDRSSYNSPLHF
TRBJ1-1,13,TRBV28,CASTGLRNTEAFF
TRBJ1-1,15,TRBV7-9,CASSRRRGEGTEAFF
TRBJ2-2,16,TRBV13,CASSLDATGALGELFF
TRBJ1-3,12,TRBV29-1,CSVSSTGNTIYF
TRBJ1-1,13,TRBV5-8,CASSLVTGAEAFF
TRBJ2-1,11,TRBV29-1,CSVEPPREQFF
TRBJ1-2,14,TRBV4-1,CASSRTGGNYGYTF
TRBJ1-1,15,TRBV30,CAWSPRGRGDTEAFF
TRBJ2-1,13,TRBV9,CASTSGDRNEQFF
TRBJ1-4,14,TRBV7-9,CASSLAQGVEKLFF
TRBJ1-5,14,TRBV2,CASSDRVRNQPQHF
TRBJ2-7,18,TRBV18,CASSPSPPRAQGSYEQYF
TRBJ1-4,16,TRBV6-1,CASSEAVGGANEKLFF
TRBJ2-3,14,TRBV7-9,CASSHGQDTDTQYF
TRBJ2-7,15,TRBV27,CASSPGTSGEFEQYF
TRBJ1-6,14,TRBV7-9,CASSLKDAVSPLHF
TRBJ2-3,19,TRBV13,CASSPPTRSSGGDTDTQYF
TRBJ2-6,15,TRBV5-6,CASSFPNSGANVLTF
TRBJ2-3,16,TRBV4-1,CASSQDRRARGDTQYF
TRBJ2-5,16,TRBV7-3,CASSLGPPGGQETQYF
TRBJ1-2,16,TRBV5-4,CASSPPPKALNYGYTF
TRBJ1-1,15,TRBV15,CATSRDKLPNTEAFF
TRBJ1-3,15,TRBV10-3,CAISEHDIAGNTIYF
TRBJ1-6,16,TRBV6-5,CASSYSSVRGNSPLHF
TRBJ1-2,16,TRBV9,CASSVGSGGANYGYTF
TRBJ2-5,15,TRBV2,CASNKGVLNQETQYF
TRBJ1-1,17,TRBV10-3,CAISEKGTGLVNTEAFF
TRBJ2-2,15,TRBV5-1,CASSLEIASTGELFF
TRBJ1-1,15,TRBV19,CASSTDRGMNTEAFF
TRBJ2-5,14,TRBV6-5,CASSYSSGGETQYF
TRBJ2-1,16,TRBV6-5,CASSYSKAPGGNEQLF
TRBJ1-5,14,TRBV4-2,CASSGQGAKQPQNF
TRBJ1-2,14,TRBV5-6,CASSPDSANYGYTF
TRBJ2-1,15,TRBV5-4,CASSGDGQVYNEQFF
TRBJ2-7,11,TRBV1,CTSGGGHEQYF
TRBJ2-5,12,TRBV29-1,CSGGRDQETQYF
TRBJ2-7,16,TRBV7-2,CASSFGLGGPPGEQYF
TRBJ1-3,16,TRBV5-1,CASSLGPGQQRNTIYF
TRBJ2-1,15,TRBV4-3,CASSQSRQGYNEQFF
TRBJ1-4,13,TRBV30,CAWSVTATRKLFF
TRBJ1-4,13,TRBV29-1,CSVVGGLGEKLFF
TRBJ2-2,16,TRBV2,CASSGGTVRGTGELFF
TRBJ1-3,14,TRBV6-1,CASSRDRVGNTIYF
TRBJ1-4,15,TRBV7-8,CASSLVPGGNEKLFF
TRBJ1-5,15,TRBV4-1,CASSLGQLGSQPQHF
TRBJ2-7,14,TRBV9,CASSVGAVVDEQYF
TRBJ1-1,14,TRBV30,CAWSVLSAPRRAFF
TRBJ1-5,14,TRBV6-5,CASSYSGNYQPQHF
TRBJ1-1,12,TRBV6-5,CASSRGAPEAFF
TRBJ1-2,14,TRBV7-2,CASSLGGGSSGYTF
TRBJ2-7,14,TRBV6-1,CASRTGTGGYEQYF
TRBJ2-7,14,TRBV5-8,CASDPTGPLHGRYF
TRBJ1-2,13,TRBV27,CASSGQGVEGYTF
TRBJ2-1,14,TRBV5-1,CASSLNDRGNEQFF
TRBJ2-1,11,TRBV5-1,CASSLEGGQFF